Listed here are 9 T cell receptor beta chains from one sample, sequenced in a study of metastatic and nonmetastatic thyroid tumors. TCRdb redid the clone calls on the PCR reads using MiXCR. The data show about 8,000 clones, with roughly a quarter seen just once and roughly 15% held by the top ten. All patients were untreated before thyroid surgery. Sequenced input: tumor tissue. These TCRs come from a female donor with papillary thyroid cancer or a benign thyroid nodule (not recorded which). Some clones in this sample may be carry-over from other donors' samples.

There are many counts of this clone. The chain joins TRBV15 to TRBJ2-5; TRBD1 matches at 8 bases. With V trimmed by 3 bases and J by 5 bases, 11 bases remained unmatched. The CDR3 is made up of 16 amino acids. Germline V CDR1 and CDR2: LNHNV, YYDKDF (reference sequence). The CDR3 is CATSSDRGGGRETQYF. CDR3 nucleotides: TGTGCCACCAGCAGTGACAGGGGAGGTGGTAGGGAGACCCAGTACTTC.

This clone is labeled medium-sized. The genes are TRBV20-1 and TRBJ2-7, with 7 bases fitting TRBD2. The CDR3 is 12 residues long. Germline V gene sequence: CDR1 DFQATT, CDR2 SNEGSKA (reference sequence). V lost 5 bases and J lost 0; bases outside the gene matches: 1. The CDR3 reads CSAWTSSYEQYF. The CDR3 DNA is TGCAGTGCTTGGACTAGCTCCTACGAGCAGTACTTC.

Ten or more counts support this clone. The chain joins TRBV9 to TRBJ1-5; D not resolved. Trimming took off 6 bases at V and 3 bases at J, with 13 bases between the two ends. CDR1 and CDR2 from the germline V gene are SGDLS and YYNGEE. The CDR3 sequence is 14 residues long. The CDR3 DNA sequence: TGTGCCAGCAACAGAGACGGTATCAATCAGCCCCAGCATTTT. Its protein is CASNRDGINQPQHF. Full variable domain (outside the CDR3, taken from reference TRBV9 and TRBJ1-5): DSGVTQTPKHLITATGQRVTLRCSPRSGDLSVYWYQQSLDQGLQFLIQYYNGEERAKGNILERFSAQQFPDLHSELNLSSLELGDSALYFCASNRDGINQPQHFGDGTRLSIL.

The CDR3 spells CASSLYPSGLAGVALSQETQYF. The CDR3 bases are TGTGCCAGCAGTTTATACCCCTCGGGACTAGCGGGAGTGGCCCTTTCTCAAGAGACCCAGTACTTC. This chain connects TRBV27 to TRBJ2-5; TRBD2 aligns across 14 bases. Germline CDR1 is MNHEY and CDR2 is SMNVEV (reference sequence). With 1 base clipped from V and 2 bases from J, the junction kept 18 bases outside the gene matches. The CDR3 runs 22 residues.

Notes on this clone: An end of the junction does not agree with germline; a read error may underlie this. This chain's CDR3 is CANSLTALRETQYF. The CDR3 nucleotides read TGTGCCAACAGCTTGACAGCCCTCCGAGAGACCCAGTACTTC. The genes are TRBV7-2 and TRBJ2-5, with D tentatively TRBD1 (5 bases). CDR3 size: 14 residues. Looked up from germline, CDR1 is SGHTA and CDR2 is FQGNSA.

On this clone: A read error may produce the germline difference seen at one junction end. V gene TRBV5-4 combines with J gene TRBJ2-7; 8 nucleotides line up with TRBD2. Looked up from germline, CDR1 is SGHNT and CDR2 is YYREEE (reference sequence). The CDR3 is 14 amino acids. In nucleotides, the CDR3 is TGTGCCAGCAGCCCGGTACTAGCGGCTTACGAGCGGTACTTC. Translated: CASSPVLAAYERYF.

The chain employs TRBV4-2 and TRBJ2-2; D not certain. The CDR3 runs to 18 residues. Trimming took off 0 bases at V and 3 bases at J, with 17 bases between the two ends. Germline CDR1 reads LGHNA; CDR2 reads YNFKEQ. The DNA for the CDR3 is TGTGCCAGCAGCCAAGATAGCTGGGGTGCAACCTACACCGGGGAGCTGTTTTTT. Translating gives CASSQDSWGATYTGELFF.

This clone has only one observation. The rearrangement links TRBV5-6 to TRBJ1-2; TRBD1 agrees at 9 bases. Germline trimming cut 3 bases from V and 7 bases from J; bases unmatched to any gene: 4. Looked up from germline, CDR1 is SGHDT and CDR2 is YYEEEE. This CDR3 spans 13 amino acids. CDR3 protein: CASSSWDRAGYTF. Here the CDR3 DNA reads TGTGCCAGCAGCTCCTGGGACAGGGCTGGCTACACCTTC. The full variable domain, in which reference TRBV5-6 and TRBJ1-2 provide the parts outside the CDR3, is DAGVTQSPTHLIKTRGQQVTLRCSPKSGHDTVSWYQQALGQGPQFIFQYYEEEERQRGNFPDRFSGHQFPNYSSELNVNALLLGDSALYLCASSSWDRAGYTFGSGTRLTVV.

In the case of this clone: Its ends do not fully match the called genes, so a read error is possible. The V call is TRBV6-1, the J call TRBJ1-2; the D gene is possibly TRBD1 (5 bases). The CDR3 loop spans 13 amino acids. The germline gives CDR1 MNHNS, CDR2 SASEGT. CDR3 protein: CASSESIGTLKFF. The CDR3 DNA is TGTGCCAGCAGTGAAAGTATTGGGACCTTAAAGTTCTTC.